This paragraph reports one T cell receptor beta chain. Its antigen is still unknown. This sample was taken from a study of Tregs in tolerant kidney transplant recipients. Notes on the study in general: The most relevant donor-specific Treg TCRbeta repertoire apparently came from expansion with activated donor B cells. Nucleotide sequences could not be compared across some patients' samples due to primer changes. Tolerant patients' donor-specific Tregs expanded beyond overall Tregs, suggesting antigen-driven growth.

This CDR3 is 17 amino acids long. In germline, CDR1 is SGHTA, CDR2 FQGNSA. V trimming: 5 bases; J trimming: 5 bases; junction bases outside the gene matches: 16. The nonmyeloablative bone marrow transplants came from related graft donors, with transient mixed chimerism. CD4+CD25+CD127- Tregs, CD4+CD25- non-Tregs, CD4 and CD8 cells were sorted. TCRdb's copy holds only in-frame clones and misses some; the assay was immunoSEQ multiplex PCR. The table shows more than 70,000 clones, with roughly 90% occurring only once. The TCR comes from a human patient who received a combined kidney and bone marrow transplant. Part of the T cells may come from the graft donor. Sequences were derived from CD4+ T cells from blood (PBMCs), sampled 24 months after the transplant. The chain employs TRBV7-2 and TRBJ2-7; 9 positions match TRBD1. The CDR3 region is CASSPQVAGTGNDEQYF. The CDR3 DNA reads TGTGCCAGCAGCCCCCAAGTCGCCGGGACAGGGAACGACGAGCAGTACTTC.